Ten or more counts support the clone carrying this T cell receptor beta chain. Its target is unknown. The data originate from a study of CD8 T cells in ankylosing spondylitis. Findings and caveats of the study: Within matched ankylosing spondylitis synovial fluid, disease-linked clones were reportedly significantly enriched. Disease-associated clones were CD8+ and fairly uncommon in peripheral blood.

Germline values: CDR1 SNHLY, CDR2 FYNNEI. Trimming shortened V by 5 bases and J by 7 bases, and 12 bases separated the two germline ends. This CDR3 comprises 14 residues. TCRdb called the 5' RACE reads again in MiXCR, with one record for every CDR3 protein. The table includes a few hundred thousand distinct CDR3 sequences, 11% detected once. Sequencing used blood, either unsorted or a sorted T cell fraction (not recorded which). The chain uses TRBV2 and TRBJ1-6, with D maybe TRBD1 (6 bases). This TCR was recovered from a female donor with ankylosing spondylitis or in good health (not recorded which). The CDR3 loop reads CASSRDRRNSPLHF. The CDR3 DNA reads as TGTGCCAGCAGTCGCGACAGGCGCAATTCACCCCTCCACTTT.